This T cell receptor (beta chain) is from a study of early T cells in non-severe SARS-CoV-2 infection. Study details: The input, bulk RNA from unsorted whole blood, was sequenced, and chains were unpaired. General study findings and limits: VDJdb-based annotation leaned toward anti-spike CD8 responses and missed private and CD4 specificities.

Researchers tagged individual cDNA molecules with unique molecular identifiers. From the 5' RACE reads, TCRdb called clonotypes with MiXCR, one entry per CDR3 protein. There are tens of thousands of distinct CDR3 sequences in the sample; around 13% occur only once, and around 4.6% lies in the top ten. Germline CDR1 is SEHNR and CDR2 is FQNEAQ (reference sequence). V lost 3 bases and J lost 1, with 16 bases in between. The CDR3 consists of 17 residues. As for this clonotype: Its specificity is unknown.

The chain links TRBV7-9 to TRBJ1-5; no reliable D call. Sequencing was carried out using whole blood. The source of this sequence is an adult who was a healthcare worker with PCR-confirmed SARS-CoV-2 infection or an uninfected control (not recorded which). The CDR3 DNA sequence: TGTGCCAGCAGCTTTTGGGCCGGGATCGCGAGCAATCAGCCCCAGCATTTT. Protein sequence: CASSFWAGIASNQPQHF.